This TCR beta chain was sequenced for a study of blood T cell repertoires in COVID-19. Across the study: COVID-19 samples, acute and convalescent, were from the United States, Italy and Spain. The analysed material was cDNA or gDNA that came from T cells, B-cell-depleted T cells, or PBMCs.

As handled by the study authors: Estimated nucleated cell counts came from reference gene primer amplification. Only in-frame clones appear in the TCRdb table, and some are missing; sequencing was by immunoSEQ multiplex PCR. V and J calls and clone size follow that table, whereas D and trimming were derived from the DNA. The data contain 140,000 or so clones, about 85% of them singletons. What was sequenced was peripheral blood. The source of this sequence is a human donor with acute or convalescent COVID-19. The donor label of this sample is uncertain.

The CDR3, as DNA: TGTGCCAGCAGCTCGACAGTCGATATTCAGCCCCAGCATTTT. This codes for CASSSTVDIQPQHF. This chain joins TRBV7-9 and TRBJ1-5, with D tentatively TRBD1 (5 bases). Germline CDR1 SEHNR, CDR2 FQNEAQ (reference sequence). V lost 4 bases, J lost 6 bases, and 13 bases lay in between. This CDR3 spans 14 amino acids.